Detailed here is one TCR beta chain. This CDR3 comprises 14 residues. Germline lookup yields CDR1 SGHTA and CDR2 FQGNSA. Trimming took 5 bases from V and 7 from J, leaving 17 bases between them. The source of the sample is a study of blood T cell repertoires in COVID-19. About the study: T cells, B-cell-depleted T cells, or PBMCs provided the cDNA or gDNA that served as material.

TCRdb keeps only in-frame clones here, not all; method: immunoSEQ multiplex PCR. The sample includes 360,000 or so clones, around 83% seen only once; the top ten take 5% to 5.5%. The rearrangement links TRBV7-2 to TRBJ1-2; D unclear. This clonotype originated in a woman aged 45-60 years who had recovered from COVID-19. The sequenced material came from PBMCs or T cells enriched from blood (not recorded which). Written as DNA, the CDR3 is TGTGCCAGCAGCCGGGCCCCGGAGGAGGGTGGCTACACCTTC. As protein: CASSRAPEEGGYTF.